These T cell receptor beta chains were read from a single sample in a study of metastatic and nonmetastatic thyroid tumors. TCRdb ran MiXCR on the PCR reads. This sample has 12,000 to 15,000 clones, with 25% to 30% found just once. Specimen: blood. The receptor source for this set is a female donor with papillary thyroid cancer or a benign thyroid nodule (not recorded which). Some clones in this sample may be carry-over from other donors' samples. CDR3s include the opening cysteine and the closing phenylalanine or tryptophan. The order of the fields is CDR3 DNA, CDR3 protein, J gene, V gene, D gene, clone size. A D gene is named only where the DNA matches it firmly. Clone size appears in some rows only: once, few, many, or a class for an expanded clone.

cdr3_nt: TGTGCCAGCAGCTTGGGGCCCAGTCCTGAGCAGTTCTTC; cdr3_aa: CASSLGPSPEQFF; j_call: TRBJ2-1; v_call: TRBV5-6; d_call: NA; clone_size: NA
cdr3_nt: TGTGCCAGCGGAGGGGGCGCGAGGGCCGGGGAGCTGTTTTTT; cdr3_aa: CASGGGARAGELFF; j_call: TRBJ2-2; v_call: TRBV11-2; d_call: NA; clone_size: NA
cdr3_nt: TGTGCCAGCAGCCGCGGGAGACGGACCGGGGAGCTGTTTTTT; cdr3_aa: CASSRGRRTGELFF; j_call: TRBJ2-2; v_call: TRBV12-3/TRBV12-4; d_call: TRBD2; clone_size: medium-sized
cdr3_nt: TGCGCCAGCAGCCGCGGACCCTCCGTGGACTATGGCTACACCTTC; cdr3_aa: CASSRGPSVDYGYTF; j_call: TRBJ1-2; v_call: TRBV5-1; d_call: NA; clone_size: NA
cdr3_nt: TGCAGCGTTGTTTTGCGGTACACCGGGGAGCTGTTTTTT; cdr3_aa: CSVVLRYTGELFF; j_call: TRBJ2-2; v_call: TRBV29-1; d_call: NA; clone_size: many
cdr3_nt: TGCAGCGTTTGCCCATGGTCCAGCACAGATACGCAGTATTTT; cdr3_aa: CSVCPWSSTDTQYF; j_call: TRBJ2-3; v_call: TRBV29-1; d_call: NA; clone_size: NA
cdr3_nt: TGTGCCAGTAGTATGTTCCCAACCTCGGGGTACAATGAGCAGTTCTTC; cdr3_aa: CASSMFPTSGYNEQFF; j_call: TRBJ2-1; v_call: TRBV19; d_call: NA; clone_size: medium-sized
cdr3_nt: TGTGCCAGCAGTGAACGTAAGGCGAGCTCTGGAAACACCATATATTTT; cdr3_aa: CASSERKASSGNTIYF; j_call: TRBJ1-3; v_call: TRBV6-1; d_call: NA; clone_size: NA
cdr3_nt: TGTGCCAGTAGAACCTATAGGACCCTCTTGGACGAGCAGTACTTC; cdr3_aa: CASRTYRTLLDEQYF; j_call: TRBJ2-7; v_call: TRBV19; d_call: NA; clone_size: NA
cdr3_nt: TGCAGTGCTTTTCTCTCCTACGAGCAGTACTTC; cdr3_aa: CSAFLSYEQYF; j_call: TRBJ2-7; v_call: TRBV20-1; d_call: NA; clone_size: NA
cdr3_nt: TGCGCCAGCAGCCACCAACAGATCGAACTTCAGCCCCAGCATTTT; cdr3_aa: CASSHQQIELQPQHF; j_call: TRBJ1-5; v_call: TRBV4-1; d_call: NA; clone_size: NA
cdr3_nt: TGTGCCAGCTCACCATTTATAGCGGGGGGGGACATGTACGAGCAGTACTTC; cdr3_aa: CASSPFIAGGDMYEQYF; j_call: TRBJ2-7; v_call: TRBV18; d_call: TRBD2; clone_size: NA
cdr3_nt: TGTGCCAGCAGGACACTAGCGGGATCCACAGATACGCAGTATTTT; cdr3_aa: CASRTLAGSTDTQYF; j_call: TRBJ2-3; v_call: TRBV12-3/TRBV12-4; d_call: TRBD2; clone_size: few
cdr3_nt: TGTTCCAGCACCCAAGAACTAGCGGGGGTATTCACCGGGGAGCTGTTTTTT; cdr3_aa: CSSTQELAGVFTGELFF; j_call: TRBJ2-2; v_call: TRBV4-2; d_call: TRBD2; clone_size: NA
cdr3_nt: TGTGCCAGCAGTCCATCCGGGGCAGGCTATGGCTACACCTTC; cdr3_aa: CASSPSGAGYGYTF; j_call: TRBJ1-2; v_call: TRBV6-1; d_call: NA; clone_size: few
cdr3_nt: TGTGCCAGCAGTTATTCCCGGGACAGGAACAATGAGCAGTTCTTC; cdr3_aa: CASSYSRDRNNEQFF; j_call: TRBJ2-1; v_call: TRBV6-6; d_call: TRBD1; clone_size: many
cdr3_nt: TGTGCCAGCAGTTTATACGCGGATAGCTCCTACGAGCAGTACTTC; cdr3_aa: CASSLYADSSYEQYF; j_call: TRBJ2-7; v_call: TRBV12-3/TRBV12-4; d_call: NA; clone_size: NA
cdr3_nt: TGTGCCAGCAGCCCAGGGGGCCCCCACTATGGCTACACCTTC; cdr3_aa: CASSPGGPHYGYTF; j_call: TRBJ1-2; v_call: TRBV28; d_call: TRBD1; clone_size: NA
cdr3_nt: TGTGCCAGCAGACCAAGACAGGGCCATAATTCACCCCTCCACTTT; cdr3_aa: CASRPRQGHNSPLHF; j_call: TRBJ1-6; v_call: TRBV6-1; d_call: TRBD1; clone_size: medium-sized
cdr3_nt: TGCAGTGCTAGCGACAGCGTCATCGGCCTTAGGTCTGAAGCTTTCTTT; cdr3_aa: CSASDSVIGLRSEAFF; j_call: TRBJ1-1; v_call: TRBV20-1; d_call: NA; clone_size: NA
cdr3_nt: TGTGCCAGTAGTAAACATATACAGGGCGGTGGGGGCAACGTCCTGACTTTC; cdr3_aa: CASSKHIQGGGGNVLTF; j_call: TRBJ2-6; v_call: TRBV19; d_call: NA; clone_size: many
cdr3_nt: TGTGCCGGCAGGTGGACAGTGGGAGGGACGGTATATACGCAGTATTTT; cdr3_aa: CAGRWTVGGTVYTQYF; j_call: TRBJ2-3; v_call: TRBV12-3/TRBV12-4; d_call: NA; clone_size: NA
cdr3_nt: TGTGCCAGCAGTTCCACTGGGGGGCGCTCCGAAGAAAAACTGTTTTTT; cdr3_aa: CASSSTGGRSEEKLFF; j_call: TRBJ1-4; v_call: TRBV7-9; d_call: NA; clone_size: many
cdr3_nt: TGCAGTGCTAGTCCCGGGACAGGCTATGGCTGCACCTTC; cdr3_aa: CSASPGTGYGCTF; j_call: TRBJ1-2; v_call: TRBV20-1; d_call: TRBD1; clone_size: NA
cdr3_nt: TGCAGTGCTTTCCCGGAGAGGGCCGGATCCTACGAGCAGTACTTC; cdr3_aa: CSAFPERAGSYEQYF; j_call: TRBJ2-7; v_call: TRBV20-1; d_call: NA; clone_size: NA
cdr3_nt: TGTGCCAGCAGCTTGGATCTACGGGATACGCAGTATTTT; cdr3_aa: CASSLDLRDTQYF; j_call: TRBJ2-3; v_call: TRBV7-2; d_call: NA; clone_size: many
cdr3_nt: TGTGCCAGCAGCCCGGGGGGGTCCGGAGAGACCCAGTACTTC; cdr3_aa: CASSPGGSGETQYF; j_call: TRBJ2-5; v_call: TRBV7-2; d_call: TRBD2; clone_size: many
cdr3_nt: TGTGCCTCTGAGGGGGCGAACCAAGAGACCCAGTACTTC; cdr3_aa: CASEGANQETQYF; j_call: TRBJ2-5; v_call: TRBV30; d_call: TRBD1; clone_size: once
cdr3_nt: TGTGCCAGCAGCTTAGGTGAGGGGGGGCCAAATGAGCAGTTCTTC; cdr3_aa: CASSLGEGGPNEQFF; j_call: TRBJ2-1; v_call: TRBV7-9; d_call: NA; clone_size: many
cdr3_nt: TGTGCCAGCAGCTTTTACCCCGGATCAGGGGACACTGAAGCTTTCTTT; cdr3_aa: CASSFYPGSGDTEAFF; j_call: TRBJ1-1; v_call: TRBV11-1; d_call: NA; clone_size: NA
cdr3_nt: TGTGCCAGCAGCTCGGACAGTAGTCAGCCCCAGCATTTT; cdr3_aa: CASSSDSSQPQHF; j_call: TRBJ1-5; v_call: TRBV7-8; d_call: NA; clone_size: many
cdr3_nt: TGCAGTGCCTCAGAGAGGGTTGAAAAACTGTTTTTT; cdr3_aa: CSASERVEKLFF; j_call: TRBJ1-4; v_call: TRBV20-1; d_call: NA; clone_size: NA
cdr3_nt: TGTGCCAGCAGCCTTCGGACTAGCGGGAGGGATGAGCAGTTCTTC; cdr3_aa: CASSLRTSGRDEQFF; j_call: TRBJ2-1; v_call: TRBV7-3; d_call: TRBD2; clone_size: NA
cdr3_nt: TGTGCCAGTAGTCGAGCGGTTGGTGACTACGAGCAGTACTTC; cdr3_aa: CASSRAVGDYEQYF; j_call: TRBJ2-7; v_call: TRBV19; d_call: NA; clone_size: medium-sized
cdr3_nt: TGTGCCAGCAGCAAGATTGGAAACACCATATATTTT; cdr3_aa: CASSKIGNTIYF; j_call: TRBJ1-3; v_call: TRBV11-1; d_call: NA; clone_size: medium-sized
cdr3_nt: TGTGCCAGCAGTTCCTCGGCACAGGGGGCCTACGAGCAGTACTTC; cdr3_aa: CASSSSAQGAYEQYF; j_call: TRBJ2-7; v_call: TRBV6-2/TRBV6-3; d_call: TRBD1; clone_size: NA
cdr3_nt: TGTGCCAGCAGCTCACCCCTGGGACAGCAGTTCTACGAGCAGTACTTC; cdr3_aa: CASSSPLGQQFYEQYF; j_call: TRBJ2-7; v_call: TRBV7-9; d_call: TRBD1; clone_size: medium-sized
cdr3_nt: TGCGCCAGCAGCCCCTTGGGTGACAGGGCCCTTTCACCCCTCCACTTT; cdr3_aa: CASSPLGDRALSPLHF; j_call: TRBJ1-6; v_call: TRBV4-1; d_call: TRBD1; clone_size: NA
cdr3_nt: TGCGCCAGCAGTGACGCCGGGGGGGGGGCTCTGAACACTGAAGCTTTCTTT; cdr3_aa: CASSDAGGGALNTEAFF; j_call: TRBJ1-1; v_call: TRBV10-2; d_call: NA; clone_size: many
cdr3_nt: TGTGCCACCAGTGTCGGTGGGACAGGGACGGAGCAGTTCTTC; cdr3_aa: CATSVGGTGTEQFF; j_call: TRBJ2-1; v_call: TRBV24-1; d_call: TRBD1; clone_size: medium-sized
cdr3_nt: TGTGCCAGCGGGGACGGGGGGCGCCTTGGAAACACCATATATTTT; cdr3_aa: CASGDGGRLGNTIYF; j_call: TRBJ1-3; v_call: TRBV12-3/TRBV12-4; d_call: NA; clone_size: medium-sized
cdr3_nt: TGTGCCATCAGTGAGTCGACCAGGACCTACGAGCAGTACTTC; cdr3_aa: CAISESTRTYEQYF; j_call: TRBJ2-7; v_call: TRBV10-3; d_call: NA; clone_size: NA
cdr3_nt: TGTGCCAGCAGTTTAGGGGGTGGGGGCTCCTACGAGCAGTACTTC; cdr3_aa: CASSLGGGGSYEQYF; j_call: TRBJ2-7; v_call: TRBV28; d_call: NA; clone_size: few
cdr3_nt: TGTGCCAGCAGCTTAGGAATATCCTCCTACAATGAGCATTTCTTC; cdr3_aa: CASSLGISSYNEHFF; j_call: TRBJ2-1; v_call: TRBV9; d_call: NA; clone_size: NA
cdr3_nt: TGTGCCAGTAAAGAGGGCCACTCTGGAAACACCATATATTTT; cdr3_aa: CASKEGHSGNTIYF; j_call: TRBJ1-3; v_call: TRBV19; d_call: NA; clone_size: medium-sized
cdr3_nt: TGTGCCAGCAGAGAATTCAGCAATCAGCCCCAGCATTTT; cdr3_aa: CASREFSNQPQHF; j_call: TRBJ1-5; v_call: TRBV28; d_call: NA; clone_size: few
cdr3_nt: TGCGCCAGCAGCTTGGAACAGGTATCTCGCACAGATACGCAGTATTTT; cdr3_aa: CASSLEQVSRTDTQYF; j_call: TRBJ2-3; v_call: TRBV5-1; d_call: NA; clone_size: NA
cdr3_nt: TGTGCCAGCTCATTTAGTTACAGGGGGAACACTGAAGCTTTCTTT; cdr3_aa: CASSFSYRGNTEAFF; j_call: TRBJ1-1; v_call: TRBV18; d_call: TRBD1; clone_size: medium-sized
cdr3_nt: TGTGCCAGCAGCTTAGATGCTGGTCACCTTTACAATGAGCAGTTCTTC; cdr3_aa: CASSLDAGHLYNEQFF; j_call: TRBJ2-1; v_call: TRBV11-3; d_call: NA; clone_size: NA
cdr3_nt: TGTGCCAGCATCGGCGGGGCAACTAATGAAAAACTGTTTTTT; cdr3_aa: CASIGGATNEKLFF; j_call: TRBJ1-4; v_call: TRBV2; d_call: NA; clone_size: many
cdr3_nt: TGTGCCAGCAGTTACTTTGGCAGGGAAAACACCGGGGAGCTGTTTTTT; cdr3_aa: CASSYFGRENTGELFF; j_call: TRBJ2-2; v_call: TRBV6-2/TRBV6-3; d_call: NA; clone_size: medium-sized
cdr3_nt: TGTGCCAGCAGCCCCGGGGGGACTAGAGGGACCGGGGAGCTGTTTTTT; cdr3_aa: CASSPGGTRGTGELFF; j_call: TRBJ2-2; v_call: TRBV6-7; d_call: TRBD2; clone_size: medium-sized
cdr3_nt: TGTGCCAGCAGATGGACTAGCGGGGTTTACGAGCAGTACTTC; cdr3_aa: CASRWTSGVYEQYF; j_call: TRBJ2-7; v_call: TRBV6-1; d_call: TRBD2; clone_size: few